These T cell receptor beta chains were read from a single sample in a study of T-cell reconstitution after alpha-beta-depleted transplantation in children. From the PCR reads, TCRdb called clonotypes with MiXCR, one entry per CDR3 protein. The sample lists about 540,000 distinct CDR3 sequences; about 17% were seen once. The specimen comprised PBMCs from the stem cell graft donor, sampled from the stem cell graft. Source of these receptors: a human donor who donated a stem cell graft to a child with acute lymphoblastic leukemia. The CDR3 runs from the conserved cysteine through the conserved F or W. A D gene is named only where the DNA matches it firmly. Only some rows state a clone size, as once, few, many or a class for expanded clones.

>TRBJ2-5|TRBD2|TRBV27|.
CASRPRLAEEETQYF
TGTGCCAGCAGACCACGACTAGCGGAAGAAGAGACCCAGTACTTC
>TRBJ2-1|TRBD2|TRBV7-3|.
CASRPGTSADEQFF
TGTGCCAGCAGACCCGGGACTAGCGCCGATGAGCAGTTCTTC
>TRBJ1-1|.|TRBV5-1|few
CASSLDVFMNTEAFF
TGCGCCAGCAGCTTGGATGTGTTTATGAACACTGAAGCTTTCTTT
>TRBJ2-7|.|TRBV29-1|few
CSVLGRTYEQYF
TGCAGCGTTTTGGGCAGGACCTACGAGCAGTACTTC
>TRBJ1-2|TRBD1|TRBV12-3/TRBV12-4|.
CASREQGVPSGYTF
TGTGCCAGCAGGGAACAGGGGGTCCCCTCAGGCTACACCTTC
>TRBJ2-1|TRBD2|TRBV12-3/TRBV12-4|few
CASSSGTSFGEQFF
TGTGCCAGCAGTTCCGGGACTAGTTTTGGAGAGCAGTTCTTC
>TRBJ2-3|.|TRBV12-3/TRBV12-4|many
CASSFADSTDTQYF
TGTGCCAGCAGTTTCGCGGATAGCACAGATACGCAGTATTTT
>TRBJ1-1|.|TRBV7-2|few
CASSLRVISETEAFF
TGTGCCAGCAGCTTACGAGTTATTTCGGAGACGGAAGCTTTCTTT
>TRBJ2-4|.|TRBV5-1|few
CASSLGTEEYF
TGCGCCAGCAGCTTGGGGACGGAGGAGTACTTC
>TRBJ2-2|.|TRBV20-1|.
CSAFPYMQQTGELFF
TGCAGTGCCTTTCCCTATATGCAGCAAACCGGGGAGCTGTTTTTT
>TRBJ2-5|.|TRBV4-1|few
CASSQGVGREETQYF
TGCGCCAGCAGCCAAGGGGTCGGGCGGGAAGAGACCCAGTACTTC
>TRBJ2-1|TRBD2|TRBV7-9|.
CASRRLAGAYNEQFF
TGTGCCAGCAGACGGCTAGCGGGAGCTTACAATGAGCAGTTCTTC
>TRBJ2-7|.|TRBV7-9|few
CASTGPRLGEQYF
TGTGCCAGCACTGGACCCCGCCTAGGGGAGCAGTACTTC
>TRBJ2-1|TRBD2|TRBV4-1|few
CASSPHKASGRYEQFF
TGCGCCAGCAGCCCCCACAAGGCTAGCGGGAGGTATGAGCAGTTCTTC
>TRBJ2-5|.|TRBV7-3|.
CASSLTAQGQTQYF
TGTGCCAGCAGCCTAACCGCACAGGGACAGACCCAGTACTTC
>TRBJ1-5|.|TRBV20-1|.
CSAHLAGTRLYSNQPQHF
TGCAGTGCTCACCTAGCCGGGACAAGACTTTATAGCAATCAGCCCCAGCATTTT
>TRBJ2-5|.|TRBV3-1|few
CASSRPEGTETQYF
TGTGCCAGCAGCCGTCCCGAGGGGACGGAGACCCAGTACTTC
>TRBJ2-1|.|TRBV10-1|few
CASSEGVGGPRTDEQFF
TGCGCCAGCAGTGAGGGGGTAGGGGGACCACGGACGGATGAGCAGTTCTTC
>TRBJ1-5|.|TRBV20-1|.
CSARGGTTQPQHF
TGCAGTGCTAGGGGAGGCACGACCCAGCCCCAGCATTTT
>TRBJ2-1|.|TRBV12-3/TRBV12-4|few
CASSFSSQAWNNEQFF
TGTGCCAGCAGTTTCTCGAGTCAAGCCTGGAACAATGAGCAGTTCTTC
>TRBJ2-1|.|TRBV27|.
CASSLAWGSYNEQFF
TGTGCCAGCAGTTTAGCCTGGGGGTCCTACAATGAGCAGTTCTTC
>TRBJ2-1|.|TRBV5-1|.
CASSLGFAHSSYNEQFF
TGCGCCAGCAGCTTGGGGTTCGCCCACAGCTCCTACAATGAGCAGTTCTTC
>TRBJ2-3|TRBD1|TRBV15|.
CATSGGQGVPDTQYF
TGTGCCACCAGCGGGGGACAGGGGGTACCGGATACGCAGTATTTT
>TRBJ1-1|.|TRBV6-5|.
CARSSPPARAEAFF
TGTGCCAGGAGTTCCCCTCCCGCTAGGGCTGAAGCTTTCTTT
>TRBJ1-2|TRBD1|TRBV7-9|few
CASSWDSLYGYTF
TGTGCCAGCAGCTGGGACAGCTTATATGGCTACACCTTC
>TRBJ2-7|TRBD1|TRBV5-1|few
CASSFYRDRGDYEQYF
TGCGCCAGCAGCTTCTACCGGGACAGGGGAGACTACGAGCAGTACTTC